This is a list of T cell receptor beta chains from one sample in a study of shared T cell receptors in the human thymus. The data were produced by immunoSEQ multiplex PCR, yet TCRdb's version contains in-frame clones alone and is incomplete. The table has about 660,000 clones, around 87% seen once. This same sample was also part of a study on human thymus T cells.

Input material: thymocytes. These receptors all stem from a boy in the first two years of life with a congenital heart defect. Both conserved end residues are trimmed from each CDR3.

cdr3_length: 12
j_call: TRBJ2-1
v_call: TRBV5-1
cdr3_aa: ASTWTSGYNEQF

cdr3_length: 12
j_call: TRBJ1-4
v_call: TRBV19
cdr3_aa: ASKSGTVIEKLF

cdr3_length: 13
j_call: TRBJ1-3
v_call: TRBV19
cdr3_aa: ASSEPNSSGNTIY

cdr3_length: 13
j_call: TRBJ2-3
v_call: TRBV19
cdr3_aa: ASRQASRRADTQY

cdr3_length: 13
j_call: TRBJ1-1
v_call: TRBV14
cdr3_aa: ASSQEGVMNTEAF

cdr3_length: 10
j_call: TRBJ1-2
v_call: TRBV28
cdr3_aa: ASSFAGGGYT

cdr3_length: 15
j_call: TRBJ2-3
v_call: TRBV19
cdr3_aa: ASSMWRGNNSTDTQY

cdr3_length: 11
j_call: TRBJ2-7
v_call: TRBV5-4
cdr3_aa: ASSLNRGDEQY

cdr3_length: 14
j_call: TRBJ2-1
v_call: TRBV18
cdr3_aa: ASSPLTGRGRNEQF

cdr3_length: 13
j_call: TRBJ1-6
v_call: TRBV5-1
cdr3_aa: ASSLEGDRYSPLH

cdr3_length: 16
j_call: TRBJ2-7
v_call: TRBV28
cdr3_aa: ASHVTLAGNGGSYEQY

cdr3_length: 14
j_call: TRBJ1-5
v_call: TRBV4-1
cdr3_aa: ASSQEPDRVRQPQH

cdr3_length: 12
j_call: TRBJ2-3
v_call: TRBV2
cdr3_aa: ASNVEVGTDTQY

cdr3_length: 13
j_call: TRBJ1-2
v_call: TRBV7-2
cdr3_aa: ASSHGDRGRGIYT

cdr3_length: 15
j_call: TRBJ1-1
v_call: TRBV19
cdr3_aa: ASSIGVGQGAFTEAF

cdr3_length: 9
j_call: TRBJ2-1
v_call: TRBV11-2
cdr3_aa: ASSIHNEQF

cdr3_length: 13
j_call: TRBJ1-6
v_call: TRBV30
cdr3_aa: AWSPTGTGHSPLH

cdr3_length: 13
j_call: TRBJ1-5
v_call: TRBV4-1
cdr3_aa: ASSPGQGVYQPQH

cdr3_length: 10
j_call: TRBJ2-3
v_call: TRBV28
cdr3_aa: ASSSPADTQY

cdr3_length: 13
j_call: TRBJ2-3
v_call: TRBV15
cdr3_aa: ATSRGSSGTDTQY

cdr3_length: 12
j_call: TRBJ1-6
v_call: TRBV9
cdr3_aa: ASSVWQDDSPLH

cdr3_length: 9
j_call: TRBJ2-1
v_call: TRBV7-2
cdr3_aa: ASSITSAGF

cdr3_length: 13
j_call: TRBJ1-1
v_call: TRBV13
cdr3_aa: ASTPSGQPNTEAF

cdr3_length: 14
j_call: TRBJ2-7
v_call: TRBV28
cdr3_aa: ASRPIRGQASYEQY

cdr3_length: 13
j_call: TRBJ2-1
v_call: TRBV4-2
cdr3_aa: ASSQERGTGPKEF

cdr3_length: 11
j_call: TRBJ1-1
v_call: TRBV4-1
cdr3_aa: ASSQDTGPEAF

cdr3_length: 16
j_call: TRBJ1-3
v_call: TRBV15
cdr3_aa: ATSRAIPRDREGNTIY

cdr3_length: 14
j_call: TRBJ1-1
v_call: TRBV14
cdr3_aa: ASSQDLVRPNTEAF

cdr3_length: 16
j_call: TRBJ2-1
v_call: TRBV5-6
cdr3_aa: ASSLDRPGLAVYNEQF

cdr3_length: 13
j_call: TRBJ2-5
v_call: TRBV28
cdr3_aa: ASSLLDSQEETQY

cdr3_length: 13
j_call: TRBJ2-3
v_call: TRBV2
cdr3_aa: ASSTRLACTDTQY

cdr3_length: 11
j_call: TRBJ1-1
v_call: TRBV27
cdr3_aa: ASHGQGEYKAF